A selection of T cell receptor beta chains follows, all from one sample in a study of shared clonotypes between healthy human individuals. TCRdb keeps only in-frame clones here, not all; method: immunoSEQ multiplex PCR. The table shows more than 2,000,000 clones, with over 85% occurring only once. Sequencing was performed on naive CD4+ T cells from PBMCs. All receptors come from a man between 18 and 35 years old in good health. Some clones in this sample may be carry-over from other donors' samples. Both conserved end residues are part of each CDR3. D genes are given only for firm matches.

V	D	J	length	CDR3
TRBV28	.	TRBJ1-4	15	CASTPEGMANEKLFF
TRBV5-1	.	TRBJ2-5	15	CASSLVVQPGETQYF
TRBV9	.	TRBJ2-3	14	CASSAISNTDTQYF
TRBV7-9	TRBD2	TRBJ2-3	14	CASSRGGRSDTQYF
TRBV5-1	.	TRBJ1-1	14	CASSLDTMNTEAFF
TRBV9	.	TRBJ2-1	14	CASSVAPQTNEQFF
TRBV7-6	.	TRBJ2-5	14	CASSLSGTEETQYF
TRBV7-8	TRBD1	TRBJ2-1	15	CASSLEQGASNEQFF
TRBV30	.	TRBJ1-2	14	CAWSGPWTGSGYTF
TRBV9	.	TRBJ1-5	14	CASSVADSGQPQHF
TRBV6-5	.	TRBJ2-6	13	CASSYPGANVLTF
TRBV10-3	TRBD2	TRBJ2-3	14	CASGASGRLDTQYF
TRBV9	.	TRBJ2-7	14	CASSTRPDSYEQYF
TRBV7-2	.	TRBJ2-7	15	CASSLGGTGAYEQYF
TRBV28	TRBD1	TRBJ2-7	15	CASRVRDRASYEQYF
TRBV27	TRBD2	TRBJ2-7	17	CASSLLSPSGRTYEQYF
TRBV7-2	.	TRBJ2-3	12	CASSWRTDTQYF
TRBV5-1	.	TRBJ2-5	13	CASSEQSQETQYF
TRBV18	.	TRBJ1-5	17	CASSPWDTGRGNQPQHF
TRBV5-1	TRBD2	TRBJ2-5	16	CASSLLGSGRSETQYF
TRBV6-1	.	TRBJ2-1	15	CASRGLWGADNEQFF
TRBV5-1	.	TRBJ2-7	15	CASSPTGGESYEQYF
TRBV9	.	TRBJ2-1	14	CASSERDYLSEQFF
TRBV13	.	TRBJ2-4	14	CASVKTGAKNIQYF
TRBV6-6	.	TRBJ1-2	14	CASSYYAPDSGYTF
TRBV19	.	TRBJ2-3	14	CASSIGTSTDTQYF
TRBV28	TRBD1	TRBJ1-5	15	CASREGTALNQPQHF
TRBV27	TRBD1	TRBJ1-2	14	CASSFGTGVYGYTF
TRBV19	.	TRBJ2-2	12	CASSIRDGELFF
TRBV7-7	.	TRBJ2-3	13	CASSWDYTDTQYF
TRBV27	.	TRBJ2-2	13	CASRRGRVGELFF
TRBV2	TRBD1	TRBJ1-5	15	CASRVDRGSNQPQHF
TRBV27	.	TRBJ1-2	15	CASSLHRGQNYGYTF
TRBV28	.	TRBJ2-5	15	CASSSPQVLQETQYF
TRBV19	.	TRBJ2-3	15	CASSIGQQGRDTQYF
TRBV9	TRBD1	TRBJ1-2	15	CASSVAVGTVYGYTF
TRBV27	.	TRBJ1-5	13	CASGWYDNQPQHF
TRBV7-9	.	.	14	CASSSRGMTYEQYF
TRBV6-1	.	TRBJ2-5	13	CASRRTAHETQYF
TRBV6-1	.	TRBJ2-6	15	CASSEGGVSANVLTF
TRBV5-1	TRBD1	TRBJ2-5	14	CASSPRQGPGTQYF
TRBV6-5	TRBD2	TRBJ2-7	14	CASSRTSGAYEQYF
TRBV10-3	TRBD1	TRBJ2-5	16	CAISNRQGDSRETQYF
TRBV7-2	.	TRBJ1-3	14	CASSSEWGTPTIYF
TRBV28	.	TRBJ1-4	13	CASSLRTREKLFF
TRBV4-1	TRBD2	TRBJ2-3	16	CASSRKASGKVDTQYF
TRBV5-1	.	TRBJ2-3	15	CASSLVGRSTDTQYF
TRBV11-2	.	TRBJ2-1	14	CASSPLRGFHEQFF
TRBV28	TRBD2	TRBJ2-1	17	CASRAVRAAGAGGEQFF
TRBV5-4	TRBD2	TRBJ2-5	15	CASSLGLAGVETQYF
TRBV1	.	TRBJ2-3	16	CTSTPRIRGDTDTQYF
TRBV6-5	TRBD1	TRBJ1-3	14	CASSIDRAGNTIYF
TRBV6-5	.	TRBJ1-1	12	CASSGMNTEAFF
TRBV9	.	TRBJ2-3	14	CASSVGQLTDTQYF
TRBV18	.	TRBJ2-2	16	CASSIFDSENTGELFF
TRBV11-3	.	TRBJ2-1	17	CASSASWGLSTGNEQFF
TRBV30	TRBD1	TRBJ1-1	13	CAWREGAFTEAFF
TRBV10-3	TRBD1	TRBJ2-7	13	CAISEGQGYEQYF